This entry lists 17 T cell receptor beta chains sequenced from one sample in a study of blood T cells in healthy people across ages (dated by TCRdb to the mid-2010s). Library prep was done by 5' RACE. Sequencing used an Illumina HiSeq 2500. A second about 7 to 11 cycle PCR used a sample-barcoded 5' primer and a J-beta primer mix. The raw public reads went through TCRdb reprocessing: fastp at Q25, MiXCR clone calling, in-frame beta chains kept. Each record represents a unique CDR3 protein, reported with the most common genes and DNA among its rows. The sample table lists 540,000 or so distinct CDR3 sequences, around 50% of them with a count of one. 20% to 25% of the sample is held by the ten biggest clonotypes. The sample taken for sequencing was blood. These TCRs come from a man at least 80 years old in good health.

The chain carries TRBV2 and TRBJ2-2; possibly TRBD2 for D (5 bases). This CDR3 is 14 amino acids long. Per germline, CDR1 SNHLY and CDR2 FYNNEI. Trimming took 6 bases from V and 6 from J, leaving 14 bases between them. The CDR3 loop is CASRRDPEAGELFF. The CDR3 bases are TGTGCCAGCAGACGGGATCCTGAAGCCGGGGAGCTGTTTTTT.

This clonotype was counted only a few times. CDR3 nucleotide sequence: TGTGCCAGCAGCTTGGCCATGGGGGCTGGGACCCAGTACTTC. This gives the protein CASSLAMGAGTQYF. The V gene is TRBV5-5, the J gene TRBJ2-5; D perhaps matches TRBD1 (6 bases). V gave up 0 bases and J gave up 7 bases, with 13 bases separating them. CDR3 length equals 14 residues. In germline, CDR1 is SGHKS, CDR2 YYEKEE (reference sequence).

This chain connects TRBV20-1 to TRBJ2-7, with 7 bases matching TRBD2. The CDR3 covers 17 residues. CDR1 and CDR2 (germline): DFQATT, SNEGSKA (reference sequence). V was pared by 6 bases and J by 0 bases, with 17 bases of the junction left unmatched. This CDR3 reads CSAGTIKGGLSSYEQYF. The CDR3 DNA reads TGCAGTGCAGGGACTATAAAGGGAGGCCTTAGCTCCTACGAGCAGTACTTC.

CDR3 sequence (DNA): TGCGCCAGCAGCTTCCCTCCGGGACTAGCGCGAAGCTCCTACAATGAGCAGTTCTTC. Its protein product is CASSFPPGLARSSYNEQFF. The V gene is TRBV5-1, the J gene TRBJ2-1; TRBD2 agrees at 10 bases. The germline gives CDR1 SGHRS, CDR2 YFSETQ. This CDR3 has 19 residues. The V and J ends lost 2 bases and 0 bases, in that order; junction bases with no gene match: 11.

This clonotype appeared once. The CDR3 is CASSSITGEQYF. In DNA, the CDR3 is TGTGCCAGCAGTTCGATCACAGGCGAGCAGTACTTC. V is TRBV27 and J is TRBJ2-7; possible D gene TRBD1, 5 bases. Trimming left V 4 bases short and J 6 bases short, with 10 bases between. Germline V CDR1 and CDR2: MNHEY, SMNVEV (reference sequence). The CDR3 sequence is 12 residues long.

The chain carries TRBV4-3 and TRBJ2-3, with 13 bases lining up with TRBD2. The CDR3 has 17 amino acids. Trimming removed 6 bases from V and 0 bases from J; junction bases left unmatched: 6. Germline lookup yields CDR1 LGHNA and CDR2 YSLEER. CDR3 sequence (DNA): TGCGCCAGCAGACATGGACTAGCGGGGGCTAGCACAGATACGCAGTATTTT. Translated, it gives CASRHGLAGASTDTQYF.

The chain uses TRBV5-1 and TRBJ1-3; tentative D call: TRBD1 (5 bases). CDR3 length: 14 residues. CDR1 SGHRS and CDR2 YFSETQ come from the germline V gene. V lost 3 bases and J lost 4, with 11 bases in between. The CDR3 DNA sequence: TGCGCCAGCAGCTCAGGGTCTTCCGGAAACACCATATATTTT. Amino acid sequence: CASSSGSSGNTIYF.

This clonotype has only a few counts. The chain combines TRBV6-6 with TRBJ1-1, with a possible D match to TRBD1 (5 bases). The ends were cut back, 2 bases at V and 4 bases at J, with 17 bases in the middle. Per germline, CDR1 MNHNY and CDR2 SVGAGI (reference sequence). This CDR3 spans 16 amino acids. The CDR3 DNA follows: TGTGCCAGCAGTTACGTGTCAGGGCGTTGGGGCACTGAAGCTTTCTTT. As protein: CASSYVSGRWGTEAFF.

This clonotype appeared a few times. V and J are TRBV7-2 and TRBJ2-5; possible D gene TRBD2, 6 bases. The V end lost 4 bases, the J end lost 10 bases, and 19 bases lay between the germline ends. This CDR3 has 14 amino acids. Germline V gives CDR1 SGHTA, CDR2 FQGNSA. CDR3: CASSSGLSNDDQYF. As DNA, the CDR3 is TGTGCCAGCAGCTCGGGACTCAGCAATGATGACCAGTACTTC.

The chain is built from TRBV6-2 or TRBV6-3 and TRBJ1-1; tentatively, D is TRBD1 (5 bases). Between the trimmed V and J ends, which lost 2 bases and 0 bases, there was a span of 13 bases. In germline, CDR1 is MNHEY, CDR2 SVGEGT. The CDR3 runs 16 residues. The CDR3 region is CASSYRGHQLNTEAFF. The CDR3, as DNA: TGTGCCAGCAGTTACAGAGGACACCAATTGAACACTGAAGCTTTCTTT.

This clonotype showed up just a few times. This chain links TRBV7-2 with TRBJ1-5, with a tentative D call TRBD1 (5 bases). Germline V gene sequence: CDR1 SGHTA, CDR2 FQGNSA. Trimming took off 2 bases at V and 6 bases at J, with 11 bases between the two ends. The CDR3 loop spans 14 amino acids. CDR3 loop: CASSLILGPQPQHF. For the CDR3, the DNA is TGTGCCAGCAGCTTAATCCTGGGGCCTCAGCCCCAGCATTTT.

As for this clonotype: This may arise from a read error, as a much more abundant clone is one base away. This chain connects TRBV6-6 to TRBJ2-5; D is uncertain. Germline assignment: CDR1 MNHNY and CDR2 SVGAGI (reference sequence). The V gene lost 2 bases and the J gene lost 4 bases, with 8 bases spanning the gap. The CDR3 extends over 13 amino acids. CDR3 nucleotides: TGTGCCAGCAGTTACGGTAGGCGAGAGACCCAGTACTTC. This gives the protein CASSYGRRETQYF.

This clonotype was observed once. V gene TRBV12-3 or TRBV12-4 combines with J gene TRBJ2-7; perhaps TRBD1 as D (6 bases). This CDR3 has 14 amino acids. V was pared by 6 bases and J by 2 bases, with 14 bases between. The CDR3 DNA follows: TGTGCCAGCAGACAGGGCCGAGGGACCTACGAGCAGTACTTC. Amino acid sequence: CASRQGRGTYEQYF.

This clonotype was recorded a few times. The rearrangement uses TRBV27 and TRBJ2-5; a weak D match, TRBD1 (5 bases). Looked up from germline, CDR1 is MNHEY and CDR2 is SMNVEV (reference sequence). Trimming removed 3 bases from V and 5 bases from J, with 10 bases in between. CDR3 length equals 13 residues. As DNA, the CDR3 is TGTGCCAGCAGTTTTCTAGGGGTGGAGACCCAGTACTTC. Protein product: CASSFLGVETQYF.

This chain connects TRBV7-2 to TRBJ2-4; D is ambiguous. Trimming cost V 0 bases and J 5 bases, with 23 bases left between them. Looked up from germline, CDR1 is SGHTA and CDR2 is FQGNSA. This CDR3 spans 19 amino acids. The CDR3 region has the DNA TGTGCCAGCAGCTTAGCGCTGGTCCCCCGGAGACCACTGGAAAACATTCAGTACTTC. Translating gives CASSLALVPRRPLENIQYF.

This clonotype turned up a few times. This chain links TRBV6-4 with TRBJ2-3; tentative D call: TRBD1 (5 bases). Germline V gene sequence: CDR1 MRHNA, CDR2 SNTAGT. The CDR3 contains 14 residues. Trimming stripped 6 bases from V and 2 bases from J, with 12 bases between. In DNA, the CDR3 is TGTGCCAGCAGCGCTCAGGGTTTCACAGATACGCAGTATTTT. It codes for CASSAQGFTDTQYF.

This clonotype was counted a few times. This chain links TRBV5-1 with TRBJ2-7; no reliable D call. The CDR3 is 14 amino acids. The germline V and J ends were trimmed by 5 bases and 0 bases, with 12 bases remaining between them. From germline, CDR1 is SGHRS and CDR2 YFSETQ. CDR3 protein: CASRVGWSSYEQYF. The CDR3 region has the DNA TGCGCCAGCAGGGTAGGGTGGTCCTCCTACGAGCAGTACTTC.